A single sample gave rise to the 12 T cell receptor beta chains below, sequenced in a study of technical replicates of blood from a few donors. Some clones are missing from TCRdb's copy, which holds only in-frame ones; the method was immunoSEQ multiplex PCR. Here the sample spans nearly 95,000 clones, 96% being singletons. The sample was T cells isolated from PBMCs. The source of these receptors is a human donor in good health.

The chain couples TRBV13 to TRBJ1-1; D is unclear. The ends were cut back, 5 bases at V and 3 bases at J, with 7 bases in the middle. In germline, CDR1 is PRHDT, CDR2 FYEKMQ (reference sequence). The CDR3 totals 12 residues. The CDR3, as DNA: TGTGCCAGCAGCCCATTAGACACTGAAGCTTTCTTT. Translated: CASSPLDTEAFF.

J is TRBJ2-7 and V is TRBV13; a weak D match, TRBD1 (6 bases). The CDR3 length is 16 residues. Per the germline V gene, CDR1 is PRHDT and CDR2 is FYEKMQ (reference sequence). Trimming removed 3 bases at V and 6 bases at J, with 21 bases between. This chain's CDR3 is CASSFSPRTVASEQYF. The CDR3 DNA sequence: TGTGCCAGCAGCTTTAGCCCCCGGACAGTAGCATCCGAGCAGTACTTC.

This clone appeared once. V is TRBV7-9 and J is TRBJ2-1, with 11 bases lining up with TRBD2. This CDR3 spans 17 amino acids. The ends lost 3 bases at V and 6 bases at J; junction bases unmatched: 10. Germline CDR1 is SEHNR and CDR2 is FQNEAQ (reference sequence). The CDR3 spells CASSLGILAGVGNEQFF. The CDR3 nucleotides read TGTGCCAGCAGCTTGGGGATACTAGCGGGAGTGGGCAATGAGCAGTTCTTC.

This clone was detected once. In DNA, the CDR3 is TGTGCCAGCAGCTTGCCACAGGGCCCCAATGAGCAGTTCTTC. Amino acids: CASSLPQGPNEQFF. The V call is TRBV5-4, the J call TRBJ2-1, with D maybe TRBD1 (6 bases). The germline CDR1 and CDR2 sequences are SGHNT and YYREEE (reference sequence). CDR3 length equals 14 residues. V was cut by 1 base and J by 6 bases, with 11 bases left in between. Full variable domain (missing parts from reference TRBV5-4 and TRBJ2-1): ETGVTQSPTHLIKTRGQQVTLRCSSQSGHNTVSWYQQALGQGPQFIFQYYREEENGRGNFPPRFSGLQFPNYSSELNVNALELDDSALYLCASSLPQGPNEQFFGPGTRLTVL.

The gene calls are TRBV6-1 and TRBJ2-1; 8 bases agree with TRBD1. The CDR3 has 16 residues. The V and J ends lost 3 bases and 9 bases, in that order; junction bases with no gene match: 13. The germline CDR1 and CDR2 sequences are MNHNS and SASEGT. As DNA, the CDR3 is TGTGCCAGCAGTGAGCCGGACAGGGCATTCGGGGTTGAGCAGTTCTTC. It translates to CASSEPDRAFGVEQFF.

The chain links TRBV19 to TRBJ1-1, with no clear D. Germline assignment: CDR1 LNHDA and CDR2 SQIVND (reference sequence). V was shortened by 3 bases and J by 5 bases, with 7 bases between the two germline ends. The CDR3 spans 12 residues. Here the CDR3 reads CASSMVGTEAFF. As DNA, the CDR3 is TGTGCCAGTAGTATGGTCGGGACTGAAGCTTTCTTT.

The chain recombines TRBV4-1 with TRBJ1-5; a weak D match, TRBD1 (6 bases). Germline values: CDR1 MGHRA, CDR2 YSYEKL. The CDR3 has 15 amino acids. V lost 4 bases and J lost 6, with 16 bases in between. This CDR3 is CASSPNVGAGQPQHF. The CDR3 DNA is TGCGCCAGCAGCCCTAATGTGGGGGCTGGTCAGCCCCAGCATTTT.

This chain connects TRBV11-2 to TRBJ2-1; TRBD1 matches at 7 bases. Germline V gives CDR1 SGHAT, CDR2 FQNNGV. CDR3 length equals 16 residues. J was trimmed by 3 bases and V by 1 base; bases with no gene match: 6. This chain's CDR3 is CASSLVRGGFYNEQFF. The CDR3 DNA reads TGTGCCAGCAGCTTAGTTAGAGGGGGCTTCTACAATGAGCAGTTCTTC.

A single count supports this clone. V usage is TRBV29-1 and J usage is TRBJ2-5, with a possible D match to TRBD2 (6 bases). Germline loops: CDR1 SQVTM, CDR2 ANQGSEA. The CDR3 runs 14 residues. V shed 4 bases and J shed 7 bases, with 19 bases lying between them. DNA for the CDR3: TGCAGCGTTGTAGGGACTTCCCTCATAGGGACCCAGTACTTC. Translating gives CSVVGTSLIGTQYF.

The chain uses TRBV18 and TRBJ2-7; 8 bases are shared with TRBD1. Trimming cost V 5 bases and J 5 bases; bases outside gene matches: 8. CDR1 and CDR2 from the germline V gene are KGHSH and LQKENI. The CDR3 is 14 residues long. CDR3 DNA: TGTGCCAGCTCATCAGGACAGGGAATTAACGAGCAGTACTTC. Its protein is CASSSGQGINEQYF.

The table lists this clone with a count of one. The chain employs TRBV5-4 and TRBJ1-3; D remains ambiguous. The V and J ends lost 3 bases and 4 bases respectively, with 20 bases between them. The CDR3 loop spans 17 amino acids. Germline V gene data show CDR1 as SGHNT and CDR2 as YYREEE (reference sequence). In nucleotides, the CDR3 is TGTGCCAGCAGCTCATTCCCCCGGTCCTCAGCGGGAAACACCATATATTTT. As protein: CASSSFPRSSAGNTIYF.

This chain uses TRBV4-1 with TRBJ1-1; 9 bases are shared with TRBD1. The CDR3 is 17 residues long. Trimming at V came to 3 bases and at J to 1 base, leaving 9 bases not matched to a gene. Per the germline V gene, CDR1 is MGHRA and CDR2 is YSYEKL. Written as DNA, the CDR3 is TGCGCCAGCAGCCAGCCTTGGGGGGACAGGGAGAACACTGAAGCTTTCTTT. Its protein is CASSQPWGDRENTEAFF.